A single sample gave rise to the 4 T cell receptor beta chains below, sequenced in a study of cytomegalovirus exposure and HLA in healthy donors. The PCR employed 60 Vbeta primers together with 13 Jbeta primers. This table comes from immunoSEQ multiplex PCR, and its TCRdb copy is limited to in-frame clones, with some not included. This sample's clone table lists roughly 80,000 clones. The sequenced sample consisted of PBMCs. Every receptor here comes from a woman in her twenties or thirties in good health and CMV-seronegative.

The CDR3 protein is CASSPDRALSGNTIYF. The DNA for the CDR3 is TGTGCCAGCTCACCCGACAGGGCCCTCTCTGGAAACACCATATATTTT. The gene calls are TRBV18 and TRBJ1-3; 7 positions match TRBD1. V lost 3 bases to trimming and J lost 0 bases; unmatched junction nucleotides: 5. Per the germline V gene, CDR1 is KGHSH and CDR2 is LQKENI. The CDR3 is 16 amino acids.

The genes are TRBV7-9 and TRBJ1-2; 8 nucleotides match TRBD1. Germline V gene data show CDR1 as SEHNR and CDR2 as FQNEAQ (reference sequence). V lost 5 bases, J lost 4 bases, and 12 bases stayed unmatched. The CDR3 is made up of 16 amino acids. The CDR3 region is CASSGLGQASSYGYTF. Written as DNA, the CDR3 is TGTGCCAGCAGCGGCCTGGGACAGGCGTCTAGCTATGGCTACACCTTC.

The chain recombines TRBV7-9 with TRBJ1-3; D not certain. Germline V gene sequence: CDR1 SEHNR, CDR2 FQNEAQ (reference sequence). V lost 4 bases and J 2 bases, leaving 3 bases between the germline ends. The CDR3 has 12 amino acids. The CDR3 DNA is TGTGCCAGCAGCTCGGCTGGAAACACCATATATTTT. This gives the protein CASSSAGNTIYF.

The rearrangement links TRBV14 to TRBJ2-3; D may be TRBD1 (6 bases). This CDR3 is 14 amino acids long. Germline-derived CDR1 and CDR2 are SGHDN and FVKESK. V lost 6 bases and J 1 base, leaving 11 bases between the germline ends. The CDR3, as DNA: TGTGCCAGCAGAGCGGACAGCCGCACAGATACGCAGTATTTT. Protein product: CASRADSRTDTQYF.